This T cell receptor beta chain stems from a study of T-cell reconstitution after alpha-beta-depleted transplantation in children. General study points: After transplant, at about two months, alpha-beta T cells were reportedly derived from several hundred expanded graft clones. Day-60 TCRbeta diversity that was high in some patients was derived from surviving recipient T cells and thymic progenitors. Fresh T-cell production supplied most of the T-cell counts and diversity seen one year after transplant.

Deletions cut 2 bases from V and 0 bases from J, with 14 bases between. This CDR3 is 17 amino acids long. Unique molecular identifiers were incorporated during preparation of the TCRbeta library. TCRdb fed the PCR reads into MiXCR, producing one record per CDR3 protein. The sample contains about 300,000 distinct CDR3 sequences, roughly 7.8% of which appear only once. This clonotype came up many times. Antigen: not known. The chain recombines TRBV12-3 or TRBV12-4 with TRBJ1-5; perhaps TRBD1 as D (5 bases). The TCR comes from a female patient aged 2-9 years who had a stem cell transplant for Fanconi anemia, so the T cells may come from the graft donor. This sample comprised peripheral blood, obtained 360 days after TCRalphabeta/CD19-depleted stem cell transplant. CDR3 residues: CASSLMMGGFSNQPQHF. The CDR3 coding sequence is TGTGCCAGCAGTTTAATGATGGGGGGATTTAGCAATCAGCCCCAGCATTTT.